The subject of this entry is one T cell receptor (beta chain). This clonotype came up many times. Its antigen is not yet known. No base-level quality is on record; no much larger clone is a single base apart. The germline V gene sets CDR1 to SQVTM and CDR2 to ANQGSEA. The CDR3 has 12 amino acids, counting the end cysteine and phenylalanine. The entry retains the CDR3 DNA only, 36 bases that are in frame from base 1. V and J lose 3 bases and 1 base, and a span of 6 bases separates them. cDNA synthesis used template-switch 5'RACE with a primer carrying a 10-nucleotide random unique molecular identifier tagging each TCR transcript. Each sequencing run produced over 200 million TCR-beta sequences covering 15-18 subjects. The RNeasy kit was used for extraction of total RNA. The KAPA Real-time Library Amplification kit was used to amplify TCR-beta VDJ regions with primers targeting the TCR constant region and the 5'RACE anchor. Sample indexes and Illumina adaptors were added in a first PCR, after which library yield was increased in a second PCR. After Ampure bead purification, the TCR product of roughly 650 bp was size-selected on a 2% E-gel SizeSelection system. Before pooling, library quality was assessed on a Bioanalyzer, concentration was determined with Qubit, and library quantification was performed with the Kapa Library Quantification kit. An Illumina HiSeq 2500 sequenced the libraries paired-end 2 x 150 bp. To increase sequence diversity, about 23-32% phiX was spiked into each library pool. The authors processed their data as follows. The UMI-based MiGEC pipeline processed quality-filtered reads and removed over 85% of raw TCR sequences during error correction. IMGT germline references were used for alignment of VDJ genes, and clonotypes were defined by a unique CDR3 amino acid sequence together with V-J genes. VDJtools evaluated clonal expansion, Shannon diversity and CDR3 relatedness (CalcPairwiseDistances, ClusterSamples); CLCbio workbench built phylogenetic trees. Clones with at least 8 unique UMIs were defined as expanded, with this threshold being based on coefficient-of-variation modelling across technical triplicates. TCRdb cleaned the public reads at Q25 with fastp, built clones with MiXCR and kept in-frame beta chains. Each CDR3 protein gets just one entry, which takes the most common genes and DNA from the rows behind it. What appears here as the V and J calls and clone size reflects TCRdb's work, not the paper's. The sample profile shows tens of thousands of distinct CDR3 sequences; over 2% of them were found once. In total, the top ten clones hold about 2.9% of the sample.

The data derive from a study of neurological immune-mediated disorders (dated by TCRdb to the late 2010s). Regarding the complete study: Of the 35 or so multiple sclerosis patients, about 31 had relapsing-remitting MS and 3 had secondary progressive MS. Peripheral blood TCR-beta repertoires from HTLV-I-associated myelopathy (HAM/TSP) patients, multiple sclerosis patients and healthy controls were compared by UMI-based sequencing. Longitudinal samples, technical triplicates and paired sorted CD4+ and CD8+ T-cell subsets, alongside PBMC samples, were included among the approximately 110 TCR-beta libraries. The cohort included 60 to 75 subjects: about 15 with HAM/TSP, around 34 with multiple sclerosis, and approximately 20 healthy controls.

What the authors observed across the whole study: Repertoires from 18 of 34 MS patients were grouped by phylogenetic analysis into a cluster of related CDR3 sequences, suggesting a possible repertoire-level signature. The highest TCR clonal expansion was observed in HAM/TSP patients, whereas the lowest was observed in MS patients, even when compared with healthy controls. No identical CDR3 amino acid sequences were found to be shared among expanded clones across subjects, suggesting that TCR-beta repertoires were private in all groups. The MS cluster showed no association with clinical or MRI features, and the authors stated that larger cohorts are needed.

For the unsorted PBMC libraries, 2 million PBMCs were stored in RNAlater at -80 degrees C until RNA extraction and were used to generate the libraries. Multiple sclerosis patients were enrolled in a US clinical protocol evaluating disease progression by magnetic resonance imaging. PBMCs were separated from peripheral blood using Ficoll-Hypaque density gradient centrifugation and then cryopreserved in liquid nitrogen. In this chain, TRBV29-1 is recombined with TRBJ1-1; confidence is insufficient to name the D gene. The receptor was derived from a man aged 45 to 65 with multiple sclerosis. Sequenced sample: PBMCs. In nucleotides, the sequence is TGCAGCGTTGACCTTAAGAACACTGAAGCTTTCTTT. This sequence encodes CSVDLKNTEAFF.